The sequence of this T cell receptor (beta chain) was determined in a study of blood T cell repertoires in COVID-19. Study details: Collection of acute and convalescent COVID-19 samples took place in the United States, Italy and Spain. T cells, B-cell-depleted T cells, or PBMCs supplied cDNA or gDNA.

V was pared by 1 base and J by 0 bases, with 6 bases of the junction left unmatched. CDR3 length equals 18 residues. Germline V lookup: CDR1 MGHRA, CDR2 YSYEKL. In the source study's methods: Quantification of nucleated cells was approximated via reference gene primer amplification. The table came from immunoSEQ multiplex PCR; TCRdb's copy has only in-frame clones and leaves some out. The V and J calls and the clone size are those of that table, but D and trimming were determined from the DNA. The sample has over 100,000 clones, 90% seen once. This clone was recorded once. The rearrangement links TRBV4-1 to TRBJ1-6, with TRBD1 matching over 7 bases. This sequence originates from a human donor in a cohort sampled during active COVID-19. The specimen was peripheral blood. The CDR3 DNA reads as TGCGCCAGCAGCCAAGGGGGACAGCGAAGCTCCTATAATTCACCCCTCCACTTT. Encoded protein: CASSQGGQRSSYNSPLHF.